This is a list of T cell receptor beta chains from one sample in a study of human T cells and chemical hapten exposure. TCRdb reprocessed the RACE reads via MiXCR and lists one record per CDR3 protein. The table shows approximately 30,000 distinct CDR3 sequences, with about 5.6% occurring only once. This sample comprised whole blood, obtained in connection with sensitization to the hapten diphenylcyclopropenone (DPC). Receptors were obtained from a man in his thirties or forties with alopecia areata. Some clones in this sample may be carry-over from other donors' samples. The CDR3 runs from the conserved cysteine through the conserved F or W. A D gene is named only where the DNA matches it firmly. Some rows have no size entry. The others give once, few or many, or a class for an expanded clone.

j_gene | abundance | v_gene | d_gene | CDR3aa | CDR3nt
TRBJ1-1 | many | TRBV20-1 | . | CSAGLGASGTEAFF | TGCAGTGCTGGTCTAGGGGCAAGTGGGACTGAAGCTTTCTTT
TRBJ2-4 | medium-sized | TRBV29-1 | TRBD2 | CSASGSGDIQYF | TGCAGCGCAAGCGGGAGCGGGGACATTCAGTACTTC
TRBJ1-6 | few | TRBV10-2 | . | CASSDHAGNSPLHF | TGCGCCAGCAGTGACCACGCCGGGAATTCACCCCTCCACTTT
TRBJ1-6 | many | TRBV7-9 | . | CASSRPVSGENNSPLHF | TGTGCCAGCAGCCGGCCCGTATCAGGTGAAAATAATTCACCCCTCCACTTT
TRBJ2-7 | many | TRBV30 | . | CAWSLGQTPFEEQYF | TGTGCCTGGAGTCTCGGACAGACCCCCTTTGAGGAGCAGTACTTC
TRBJ2-1 | . | TRBV15 | TRBD1 | CATSSRDSIYNEQFF | TGTGCCACCAGCAGCCGGGACAGCATTTACAATGAGCAGTTCTTC
TRBJ2-3 | many | TRBV18 | TRBD2 | CASSPGLAGSDTQYF | TGTGCCAGCTCACCCGGTCTAGCGGGGTCGGATACGCAGTATTTT
TRBJ2-3 | many | TRBV12-3/TRBV12-4 | . | CASSLGGRSKGADTQYF | TGTGCCAGCAGTTTAGGGGGACGGTCCAAGGGGGCAGATACGCAGTATTTT
TRBJ2-1 | medium-sized | TRBV4-3 | . | CASSQDRGFRNEQFF | TGCGCCAGCAGCCAAGACAGGGGATTCCGAAATGAGCAGTTCTTC
TRBJ2-5 | many | TRBV4-3 | . | CASSQDSRQETQYF | TGCGCCAGCAGCCAGGACAGCCGGCAAGAGACCCAGTACTTC
TRBJ2-1 | few | TRBV15 | TRBD2 | CATRAGGPGNEQFF | TGTGCCACCAGGGCGGGGGGGCCAGGCAATGAGCAGTTCTTC
TRBJ2-1 | many | TRBV2 | . | CASSDVGDSYYNEQFF | TGTGCCAGCAGTGACGTCGGGGACTCCTACTACAATGAGCAGTTCTTC
TRBJ2-4 | many | TRBV29-1 | TRBD1 | CSVQDREVAKNIQYF | TGCAGCGTTCAGGACAGGGAAGTGGCCAAAAACATTCAGTACTTC
TRBJ1-2 | many | TRBV28 | . | CASSDGWTYGYTF | TGTGCCAGCAGCGACGGATGGACCTATGGCTACACCTTC
TRBJ2-5 | many | TRBV20-1 | . | CSATKVQETQYF | TGCAGTGCTACCAAAGTGCAAGAGACCCAGTACTTC